These T cell receptor beta chains were read from a single sample in a study of control samples from healthy donors and cancer patients. Clones were read by immunoSEQ multiplex PCR, and TCRdb kept only the in-frame ones, dropping some. The profile shows around 150,000 clones, approximately 88% of them singletons. Sequencing was carried out using blood. These receptors all stem from a man between 25 and 39 years old in good health. Both conserved end residues are part of each CDR3. The D gene is left open where the match is weak. A clone size is listed for some rows: how often the clone was seen (once, few, many), or a class if it is expanded.

d_call j_call v_call clone_size cdr3_nt cdr3_aa
TRBD1 TRBJ2-7 TRBV5-1 few TGCGCCAGCAGCCTGGGACAGATGAGACACGAGCAGTACTTC CASSLGQMRHEQYF
NA TRBJ2-7 TRBV5-4 once TGTGCCAGCAGCCCGCAGGGGGGGGGACGATACTACGAGCAGTACTTC CASSPQGGGRYYEQYF
TRBD1 TRBJ2-7 TRBV10-2 few TGCGCCAGCAGTGAACAGGGGGGCGACGAGCAGTACTTC CASSEQGGDEQYF
NA TRBJ2-7 TRBV6-2/TRBV6-3 NA TGTGCCAGCAGTTACGTCGGGGGCGAGCAGTACTTC CASSYVGGEQYF
TRBD2 TRBJ2-3 TRBV5-1 NA TGCGCCAGCAGCCCCATGGTAGCGGGGGGGAAGGGGTCAGAGTATTTT CASSPMVAGGKGSEYF
NA TRBJ2-7 TRBV7-8 NA TGTGCCAGCAGCCCAGCTACGGCCTCCTACGAGCAGTACTTC CASSPATASYEQYF
NA TRBJ1-2 TRBV27 once TGTGCCAGCAGTTTATCGGGGCGGGGCCCCTATGGCTACACCTTC CASSLSGRGPYGYTF
TRBD2 TRBJ2-2 TRBV7-2 NA TGTGCCAGCAGCAGTAGCGGGAAAGGAGCCGGGGAGCTGTTTTTT CASSSSGKGAGELFF
NA TRBJ2-1 TRBV7-6 NA TGTGCCAGCACCACCCCGGGACACGACAATGAGCAGTTCTTC CASTTPGHDNEQFF
TRBD2 TRBJ2-1 TRBV19 NA TGTGCCAGTAGTGTCGAGGGCGGGAGGGGGGAGAATGAGCAGTTCTTC CASSVEGGRGENEQFF
TRBD2 TRBJ2-7 TRBV27 NA TGTGCCAGCAGTTTCTCCTTAAGCGGGAGTGCTTACGAGCAGTACTTC CASSFSLSGSAYEQYF
NA TRBJ2-3 TRBV2 NA TGTGCCAGCAGAGAGGGGCGCACAGATACGCAGTATTTT CASREGRTDTQYF
NA TRBJ2-1 TRBV5-6 NA TGTGCCAGCAGCTTGGCCCCAGCTACCAATGAGCAGTTCTTC CASSLAPATNEQFF
NA TRBJ2-7 TRBV4-2 NA TGTGCCAGCAGCCTCTACAGGGGGGGGACCTACGAGCAGTACTTC CASSLYRGGTYEQYF
NA TRBJ2-7 TRBV18 NA TGTGCCAGCTCGCCTTCCGTGGACTACGAGCAGTACTTC CASSPSVDYEQYF
TRBD2 TRBJ2-5 TRBV7-2 NA TGTGCCAGCAGCTTTGGGGGAGGGAGATACCAAGAGACCCAGTACTTC CASSFGGGRYQETQYF
NA TRBJ2-1 TRBV3-1/TRBV3-2 NA TGTGCCAGCAGTCACGCTAGGGGTGAGCAGTTCTTC CASSHARGEQFF
TRBD1 TRBJ1-1 TRBV11-2 NA TGTGCCAGCACCCCGACAGGGGTGAAGACTGAAGCTTTCTTT CASTPTGVKTEAFF
NA TRBJ2-5 TRBV5-1 NA TGCGCCAGCAGCTTGATAACCTTACAAGAGACCCAGTACTTC CASSLITLQETQYF
TRBD1 TRBJ2-1 TRBV7-3 NA TGTGCCAGCAGCTCCAGCCGGACAGGGTCGGGCGAGCAGTTCTTC CASSSSRTGSGEQFF
NA TRBJ2-3 TRBV4-1 NA TGCGCCAGCAGCCCAGAGGGGTCAGATACGCAGTATTTT CASSPEGSDTQYF
NA TRBJ2-1 TRBV6-5 NA TGTGCCAGCAGCCGAGCAGGGGCAAACAATGAGCAGTTCTTC CASSRAGANNEQFF
TRBD1 TRBJ2-3 TRBV30 NA TGTGCCTGCAGCCAGGGGGCAGATACGCAGTATTTT CACSQGADTQYF
TRBD1 TRBJ2-3 TRBV5-1 NA TGCGCCAGCAGCTTGTTAATAGGGACAGGGAAGGCAGATACGCAGTATTTT CASSLLIGTGKADTQYF
NA TRBJ2-7 TRBV2 NA TGTGCCAGCAGTGTTGGGGAATGGAGCTACGAGCAGTACTTC CASSVGEWSYEQYF
NA TRBJ2-2 TRBV6-6 NA TGTGCCAGCAGTTCCTACGCGAACACCGGGGAGCTGTTTTTT CASSSYANTGELFF
TRBD1 TRBJ1-4 TRBV7-9 NA TGTGCCAGCACCCTAGGCCGTAACGGACAGGGGGCTCGTCCTAATGAAAAACTGTTTTTT CASTLGRNGQGARPNEKLFF
NA TRBJ1-2 TRBV6-5 NA TGTGCCAGCAGTTACCAGGACAGTTATGGCTACACCTTC CASSYQDSYGYTF